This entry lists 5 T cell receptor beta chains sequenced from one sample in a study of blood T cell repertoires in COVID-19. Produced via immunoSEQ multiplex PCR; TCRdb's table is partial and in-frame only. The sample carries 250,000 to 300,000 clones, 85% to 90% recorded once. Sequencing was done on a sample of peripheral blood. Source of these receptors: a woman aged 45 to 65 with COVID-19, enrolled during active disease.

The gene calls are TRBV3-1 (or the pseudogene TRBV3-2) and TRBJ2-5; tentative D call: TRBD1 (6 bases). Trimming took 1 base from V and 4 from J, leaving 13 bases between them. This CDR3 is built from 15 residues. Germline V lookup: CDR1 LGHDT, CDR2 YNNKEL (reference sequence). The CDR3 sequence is CASSQGYRERETQYF. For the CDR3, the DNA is TGTGCCAGCAGCCAAGGTTACAGGGAGCGAGAGACCCAGTACTTC.

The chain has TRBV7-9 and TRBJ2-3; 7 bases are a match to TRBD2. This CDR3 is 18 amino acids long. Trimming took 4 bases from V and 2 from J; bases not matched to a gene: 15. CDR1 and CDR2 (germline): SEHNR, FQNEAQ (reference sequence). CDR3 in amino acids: CASSSGLSPTQFTDTQYF. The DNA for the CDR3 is TGTGCCAGCAGCTCGGGACTAAGCCCCACTCAATTCACAGATACGCAGTATTTT.

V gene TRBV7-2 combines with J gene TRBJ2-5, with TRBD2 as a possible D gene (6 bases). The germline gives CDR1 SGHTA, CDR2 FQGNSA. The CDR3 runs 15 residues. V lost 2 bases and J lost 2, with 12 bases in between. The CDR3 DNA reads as TGTGCCAGCAGCTTATTCCCGGGGGATCAAGAGACCCAGTACTTC. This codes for CASSLFPGDQETQYF.

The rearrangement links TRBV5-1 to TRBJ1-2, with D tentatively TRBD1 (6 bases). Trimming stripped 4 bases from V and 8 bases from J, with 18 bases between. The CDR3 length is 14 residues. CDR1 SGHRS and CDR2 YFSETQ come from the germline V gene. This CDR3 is CASSISRGPEGYTF. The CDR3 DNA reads TGCGCCAGCAGCATAAGCAGGGGCCCGGAGGGCTACACCTTC.

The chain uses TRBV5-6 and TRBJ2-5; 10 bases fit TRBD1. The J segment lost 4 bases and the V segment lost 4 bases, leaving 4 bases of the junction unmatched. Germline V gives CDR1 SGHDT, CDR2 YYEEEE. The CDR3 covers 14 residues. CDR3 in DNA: TGTGCCAGCAGCAAAGACAGGGGGCGAGAGACCCAGTACTTC. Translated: CASSKDRGRETQYF.